This TCR beta chain comes out of a study of identical twins. Germline loops: CDR1 SEHNR, CDR2 FQNEAQ (reference sequence). CDR3 length: 17 amino acids. The ends lost 0 bases at V and 1 base at J; junction bases unmatched: 8. Every sampled donor was Caucasian and healthy. Study observations and caveats: Insertions were reduced in abundant cord blood beta clonotypes but not in memory repertoires. Zero-insertion analyses might be partly confounded by invariant T cells like MAIT and iNKT. Conclusions were drawn cross-sectionally by statistical analysis, without following the same donors.

TCRdb redid the calling of the 5' RACE reads with MiXCR, one entry per CDR3 protein. The sample includes 1.5 million to 2 million distinct CDR3 sequences, less than 35% of them seen just once. This clonotype came up a few times. The antigen is undetermined. The chain links TRBV7-9 to TRBJ2-5; 7 bases fit TRBD1. Sequenced input: cord blood. The TCR sequence derives from a newborn girl in good health. The CDR3 loop is CASSLAYYRDSQETQYF. In DNA form, the CDR3 reads TGTGCCAGCAGCTTAGCGTACTACCGGGACAGCCAAGAGACCCAGTACTTC.